What follows describes a single T cell receptor beta chain. The sample originates from a study of control samples from healthy donors and cancer patients. Method: immunoSEQ multiplex PCR; TCRdb's copy keeps in-frame clones and lacks some. The sample lists under 80,000 clones, 93% occurring once. The CDR3 has 17 residues. Per germline, CDR1 SNHLY and CDR2 FYNNEI. V lost 3 bases and J 5 bases, leaving 22 bases between the germline ends. This rearrangement joins TRBV2 to TRBJ2-5; possible D gene TRBD2, 7 bases. The sequenced material came from PBMCs. The clonotype was recovered from a woman aged 40 to 50 with lung cancer. The CDR3 loop reads CASSDPFGGGRGETQYF. CDR3 bases: TGTGCCAGCAGTGACCCTTTTGGCGGGGGTAGGGGGGAGACCCAGTACTTC.